Given below is one T cell receptor beta chain in context. The antigen is unknown. The treatment is: approximately 11-day PBMC culture with coronavirus spike peptide pools or control peptides (ViraFEST assay). These CD4+ T cells came from 10-day cultures by negative selection. The record originates from a study of vaccination and CD4 T cells after COVID-19. Study as a whole: Six male and four female convalescents took part, two of them Hispanic. Post-vaccine sampling followed dose two by a median roughly 70 days (range 14 to 241).

The CDR3 is 19 residues long. The V end was cut by 4 bases, the J end by 0 bases, with 24 bases between. Germline V CDR1 and CDR2: MNHEY, SMNVEV (reference sequence). Sequencing of cultured CD4+ T cell DNA used the Oncomine TCR Beta short-read assay. TCRdb re-called the PCR reads through MiXCR, storing one row per CDR3 protein. The table records about 15,000 distinct CDR3 sequences, approximately 70% of them present only once. Study results and limitations: Median reactive clonotypes, those recognizing SARS-CoV-2, rose from around 21 to 38, not significantly.

This receptor was obtained from a human donor who had recovered from COVID-19. The sample taken for sequencing was CD4+ T cells from blood, cultured in vitro. This chain links TRBV27 with TRBJ1-1; weak D call: TRBD1 (5 bases). The CDR3 reads CASSSRPLGDGSMNTEAFF. The CDR3, as DNA: TGTGCCAGCAGTTCTCGACCCCTGGGGGACGGCTCCATGAACACTGAAGCTTTCTTT.